Below, 31 T cell receptor beta chains from the same sample are listed, as sequenced in a study of post-analysis software for immune sequencing data. Study-wide results and caveats: The five TRBV segments detected at higher frequency in patients than in controls included TRBV5-6, TRBV5-1 and TRBV20-1.

Unique molecular identifiers were carried by the TCR beta cDNA libraries. TCRdb called the PCR reads again in MiXCR, with one record for every CDR3 protein. In the table there are 750,000 to 950,000 distinct CDR3 sequences, approximately 44% of which are singletons. Which antigens these TCRs recognize remains unknown. Sequencing was performed on blood. All receptors come from a girl between 5 and 17 years old with multiple sclerosis.

J is TRBJ2-7 and V is TRBV7-2; 10 bases line up with TRBD2. Germline CDR1 reads SGHTA; CDR2 reads FQGNSA. The CDR3 loop spans 15 amino acids. V lost 2 bases to trimming and J lost 4 bases; unmatched junction nucleotides: 5. DNA for the CDR3: TGTGCCAGCAGCTTACCGGGACTAGCGCCTTACGAGCAGTACTTC. This translates into CASSLPGLAPYEQYF. Full variable domain (missing parts from reference TRBV7-2 and TRBJ2-7): GAGVSQSPSNKVTEKGKDVELRCDPISGHTALYWYRQSLGQGLEFLIYFQGNSAPDKSGLPSDRFSAERTGGSVSTLTIQRTQQEDSAVYLCASSLPGLAPYEQYFGPGTRLTVT.

V usage is TRBV7-9 and J usage is TRBJ2-7; D is undetermined. The CDR3 contains 13 residues. Germline V CDR1 and CDR2: SEHNR, FQNEAQ (reference sequence). Trimming shortened V by 1 base and J by 7 bases, and 11 bases separated the two germline ends. Here the CDR3 reads CASSLEKELEQYF. Here the CDR3 DNA reads TGTGCCAGCAGCTTAGAGAAGGAGCTTGAGCAGTACTTC.

This clonotype appeared a few times. The chain joins TRBV6-2 or TRBV6-3 to TRBJ2-7, with D possibly being TRBD2 (5 bases). Germline V gene sequence: CDR1 MNHEY, CDR2 SVGEGT. With 10 bases removed from V and 1 base from J, the gap between germline ends came to 14 bases. CDR3 size: 13 residues. The CDR3 sequence: CAIESGDSYEQYF. The CDR3 DNA reads as TGTGCCATAGAGAGCGGTGATTCCTACGAGCAGTACTTC.

This chain links TRBV6-5 with TRBJ2-3; no reliable D call. V was clipped by 2 bases and J by 4 bases, with 10 bases between them. CDR1 is MNHEY, CDR2 SVGAGI, per germline. The CDR3 length is 14 residues. The CDR3 here is CASSYRDSADTQYF. In DNA form, the CDR3 reads TGTGCCAGCAGTTACCGAGACTCCGCAGATACGCAGTATTTT.

The chain is built from TRBV6-4 and TRBJ2-3; the D is unclear. The CDR3 consists of 15 residues. V was cut by 5 bases and J by 1 base, with 13 bases left in between. The germline CDR1 and CDR2 sequences are MRHNA and SNTAGT. The DNA of the CDR3 is TGTGCCAGCAGTCTAAGCAGGAGAGGCACAGATACGCAGTATTTT. Translation gives CASSLSRRGTDTQYF.

This clonotype was seen only a few times. The chain couples TRBV20-1 to TRBJ2-1; 11 bases align to TRBD2. The CDR3 covers 15 residues. CDR1 DFQATT and CDR2 SNEGSKA come from the germline V gene (reference sequence). V gave up 4 bases and J gave up 3 bases; unmatched junction bases: 5. The CDR3 nucleotides read TGCAGTGCTACCCCTACTAGCGGGAGCTACAATGAGCAGTTCTTC. Translating it yields CSATPTSGSYNEQFF.

The chain has TRBV3-1 and TRBJ1-2, with 8 bases aligning to TRBD1. CDR1 is LGHDT and CDR2 is YNNKEL in the germline V gene (reference sequence). The CDR3 length is 15 residues. V shed 1 base, J shed 6 bases, and the junction held 7 bases outside the gene matches. CDR3 region: CASSQGPETGDGYTF. The CDR3 bases are TGTGCCAGCAGCCAAGGTCCCGAGACAGGGGATGGCTACACCTTC.

This clonotype was observed a few times. The chain couples TRBV9 to TRBJ2-7; 11 positions match TRBD1. Germline CDR1 is SGDLS and CDR2 is YYNGEE. CDR3 length equals 16 residues. The V and J ends lost 0 bases and 7 bases, in that order; junction bases with no gene match: 9. This CDR3 reads CASSVGGGTGGLEQYF. Written as DNA, the CDR3 is TGTGCCAGCAGCGTAGGAGGTGGGACAGGGGGTTTGGAGCAGTACTTC.

This clonotype was observed a handful of times. The chain combines TRBV7-3 with TRBJ2-3, with 7 positions matching TRBD1. Germline V gives CDR1 SGHTA, CDR2 FQGTGA. CDR3 length equals 16 residues. Losses at the gene ends were 2 bases for V and 2 bases for J; bases not matched to a gene: 7. CDR3: CASSLLPGQFTDTQYF. CDR3 DNA sequence: TGTGCCAGCAGCTTACTCCCGGGACAGTTCACAGATACGCAGTATTTT.

J is TRBJ1-1 and V is TRBV15; perhaps TRBD1 as D (5 bases). Per germline, CDR1 LNHNV and CDR2 YYDKDF (reference sequence). The CDR3 runs to 13 residues. Trimming removed 2 bases from V and 8 bases from J, with 12 bases in between. The CDR3 nucleotides read TGTGCCACCAGCAGATATATACAGGAGGAAGCTTTCTTT. Amino acids: CATSRYIQEEAFF. Looking up the rest from reference TRBV15 and TRBJ1-1 gives the full variable domain: DAMVIQNPRYQVTQFGKPVTLSCSQTLNHNVMYWYQQKSSQAPKLLFHYYDKDFNNEADTPDNFQSRRPNTSFCFLDIRSPGLGDTAMYLCATSRYIQEEAFFGQGTRLTVV.

This clonotype was detected only once. V is TRBV11-2 and J is TRBJ1-2; 7 bases match TRBD1. There are 13 residues in the CDR3. Germline assignment: CDR1 SGHAT and CDR2 FQNNGV. J lost 8 bases, V lost 5 bases, and 8 bases had no gene match. The CDR3 bases are TGTGCCAGCAGCAAAGACAGGGTGGGAGGCTACACCTTC. Translation gives CASSKDRVGGYTF.

In this sample, this clonotype turned up a few times. The V gene is TRBV6-2 or TRBV6-3, the J gene TRBJ2-7, with D possibly TRBD2 on 5 matching bases. There are 16 residues in the CDR3. Trimming left V 5 bases short and J 2 bases short, with 19 bases between. Germline CDR1 and CDR2: MNHEY and SVGEGT. The CDR3 nucleotides are TGTGCCAGCAGTCCCGGACTCTCTGGAGGAACCTACGAGCAGTACTTC. It translates to CASSPGLSGGTYEQYF.

V and J are TRBV29-1 and TRBJ2-1; maybe TRBD1 (6 bases). Trimming stripped 5 bases from V and 5 bases from J, with 19 bases between. This CDR3 comprises 15 residues. Germline V gene lookup returns CDR1 SQVTM and CDR2 ANQGSEA. This chain's CDR3 is CSVLQGLTWNNEQFF. DNA of the CDR3: TGCAGCGTTTTACAGGGCCTGACATGGAACAATGAGCAGTTCTTC.

J is TRBJ2-3 and V is TRBV4-1; perhaps TRBD1 as D (6 bases). This CDR3 is 16 amino acids long. Germline values: CDR1 MGHRA, CDR2 YSYEKL. Trimming took off 0 bases at V and 6 bases at J, with 16 bases between the two ends. The CDR3 DNA follows: TGCGCCAGCAGCCAAGAAAGGGGGATGAGTACGGATACGCAGTATTTT. Protein product: CASSQERGMSTDTQYF.

The chain joins TRBV4-3 to TRBJ1-6; the D is unclear. The germline V gene encodes CDR1 LGHNA and CDR2 YSLEER. This CDR3 is 16 amino acids long. V was clipped by 2 bases and J by 14 bases, with 22 bases between them. The CDR3, as DNA: TGCGCCAGCAGCCAATTGATCGGGTCTTCTCCCGATGCCCTCCACTTT. This sequence encodes CASSQLIGSSPDALHF.

This clonotype has just a few counts. The chain is built from TRBV7-2 and TRBJ2-2, with D hard to call. Per germline, CDR1 SGHTA and CDR2 FQGNSA. Trimming left V 5 bases short and J 3 bases short, with 4 bases between. The CDR3 is 12 residues long. The CDR3 spells CASSGDTGELFF. The CDR3 nucleotides read TGTGCCAGCAGCGGTGACACCGGGGAGCTGTTTTTT. Full variable domain (rest looked up from reference TRBV7-2 and TRBJ2-2): GAGVSQSPSNKVTEKGKDVELRCDPISGHTALYWYRQSLGQGLEFLIYFQGNSAPDKSGLPSDRFSAERTGGSVSTLTIQRTQQEDSAVYLCASSGDTGELFFGEGSRLTVL.

This clonotype was observed a handful of times. This sequence joins TRBV5-1 and TRBJ2-5; the D gene is possibly TRBD1 (6 bases). Germline-derived CDR1 and CDR2 are SGHRS and YFSETQ. The CDR3 loop spans 15 amino acids. V lost 4 bases, J lost 0 bases, and 13 bases lay in between. The CDR3 region is CASSPKTGHQETQYF. CDR3 DNA: TGCGCCAGCAGCCCAAAAACAGGGCACCAAGAGACCCAGTACTTC. Full variable domain (missing parts from reference TRBV5-1 and TRBJ2-5): KAGVTQTPRYLIKTRGQQVTLSCSPISGHRSVSWYQQTPGQGLQFLFEYFSETQRNKGNFPGRFSGRQFSNSRSEMNVSTLELGDSALYLCASSPKTGHQETQYFGPGTRLLVL.

This clonotype was found a few times. The chain combines TRBV13 with TRBJ2-7, with D perhaps TRBD2 (6 bases). The CDR3 spans 14 residues. The germline V gene has CDR1 PRHDT and CDR2 FYEKMQ (reference sequence). Trimming stripped 10 bases from V and 5 bases from J, with 21 bases between. The CDR3 protein is CATSRGTVINEQYF. DNA for the CDR3: TGTGCCACCTCACGGGGGACGGTCATCAACGAGCAGTACTTC.

The chain couples TRBV12-3 or TRBV12-4 to TRBJ2-1; the match to TRBD1 covers 9 bases. This CDR3 is built from 17 residues. V gave up 3 bases and J gave up 3 bases; unmatched junction bases: 9. CDR3 nucleotides: TGTGCCAGCAGTTTTGGCGGACAGGGGCTGGGCTACAATGAGCAGTTCTTC. Its protein is CASSFGGQGLGYNEQFF.

The chain links TRBV12-3 or TRBV12-4 to TRBJ1-4; D uncertain. Trimming removed 7 bases at V and 8 bases at J, with 17 bases between. The CDR3 contains 14 residues. The CDR3 spells CASTQDSGGEKLFF. Here the CDR3 DNA reads TGTGCCAGCACTCAGGATTCGGGAGGCGAAAAACTGTTTTTT.

The rearrangement uses TRBV20-1 and TRBJ2-5, with 10 bases fitting TRBD2. Unmatched junction bases numbered 6, after V lost 6 bases and J lost 2 bases. CDR1 is DFQATT and CDR2 is SNEGSKA in the germline V gene (reference sequence). The CDR3 spans 14 residues. The CDR3 region is CSATGTSAQETQYF. CDR3 bases: TGCAGTGCGACCGGGACTAGCGCTCAAGAGACCCAGTACTTC.

This chain links TRBV27 with TRBJ2-1; possibly TRBD2 for D (6 bases). The CDR3 runs 15 residues. Germline CDR1 reads MNHEY; CDR2 reads SMNVEV (reference sequence). V was pared by 7 bases and J by 1 base, with 14 bases between. The CDR3 sequence is CASTPRGLSYNEQFF. CDR3 coding DNA: TGTGCCAGCACCCCGCGGGGTTTATCCTACAATGAGCAGTTCTTC.

This clonotype was counted between two and nine times. The rearrangement links TRBV12-3 or TRBV12-4 to TRBJ2-1; 7 nucleotides agree with TRBD1. The CDR3 is made up of 12 amino acids. V was clipped by 6 bases and J by 8 bases; unmatched bases: 4. The CDR3 reads CASSTGVDEQFF. The DNA of the CDR3 is TGTGCCAGCAGCACAGGGGTCGATGAGCAGTTCTTC.

The chain employs TRBV6-5 and TRBJ2-1; TRBD2 is a possible D gene (6 bases). The CDR3 length is 13 residues. V lost 4 bases and J 7 bases, leaving 11 bases between the germline ends. Germline V gene lookup returns CDR1 MNHEY and CDR2 SVGAGI. This chain's CDR3 is CASSSVGGNEQFF. CDR3 bases: TGTGCCAGCAGTTCCGTCGGGGGAAATGAGCAGTTCTTC.

The rearrangement links TRBV30 to TRBJ1-5; no definite D call. Looked up from germline, CDR1 is GTSNPN and CDR2 is SVGIG (reference sequence). The V and J ends lost 3 bases and 8 bases respectively, with 14 bases between them. This CDR3 has 13 residues. CDR3 sequence (DNA): TGTGCCTGGAGCCAGACCTTAGCGGAGCCCCAGCATTTT. It is translated as CAWSQTLAEPQHF.

This clonotype has more than one count but fewer than ten. The rearrangement joins TRBV10-1 to TRBJ2-7, with D perhaps assigned TRBD1 or TRBD2 (5 bases each). The CDR3 loop spans 14 amino acids. Per germline, CDR1 WNHNN and CDR2 SYGVQD (reference sequence). Trimming pared 3 bases from V and 4 bases from J, leaving 13 bases between. CDR3 sequence (DNA): TGCGCCAGCAGTGATTCCGGGACGGGTTACGAGCAGTACTTC. It codes for CASSDSGTGYEQYF.

The table lists this clonotype with a few counts. This sequence joins TRBV5-5 and TRBJ2-1; D assignment may be TRBD1 or TRBD2 (5 bases each). This CDR3 comprises 14 residues. The ends were cut back, 3 bases at V and 10 bases at J, with 17 bases in the middle. The V gene's germline CDR1 is SGHKS and CDR2 YYEKEE (reference sequence). CDR3 sequence reads: CASSSGVTRDEQFF. CDR3 sequence (DNA): TGTGCCAGCAGCTCCGGGGTAACTAGGGACGAGCAGTTCTTC.

This clonotype has only a few counts. The V gene is TRBV12-3 or TRBV12-4, the J gene TRBJ1-6; D gene ambiguous. V dropped 3 bases and J dropped 5 bases, with 11 bases sitting between them. The CDR3 spans 15 residues. CDR3 DNA: TGTGCCAGCAGTTTCGGGGTGCGGGATAATTCACCCCTCCACTTT. It translates to CASSFGVRDNSPLHF.

The chain links TRBV5-6 to TRBJ2-1; TRBD2 might be the D (5 bases). This CDR3 region has 12 residues. Germline CDR1 and CDR2: SGHDT and YYEEEE. V was clipped by 2 bases and J by 8 bases, with 8 bases between them. The CDR3 protein is CASSFGADEQFF. The CDR3 DNA sequence: TGTGCCAGCAGCTTCGGAGCGGATGAGCAGTTCTTC.

The chain has TRBV9 and TRBJ1-4; the D is unclear. The CDR3 covers 14 residues. CDR1 is SGDLS and CDR2 is YYNGEE in the germline V gene. The V end lost 3 bases, the J end lost 8 bases, and 14 bases lay between the germline ends. The chain's CDR3 is CASSAPGKEEKLFF. For the CDR3, the DNA is TGTGCCAGCAGCGCCCCCGGCAAGGAGGAAAAACTGTTTTTT. The full variable domain, in which reference TRBV9 and TRBJ1-4 provide the parts outside the CDR3, is DSGVTQTPKHLITATGQRVTLRCSPRSGDLSVYWYQQSLDQGLQFLIQYYNGEERAKGNILERFSAQQFPDLHSELNLSSLELGDSALYFCASSAPGKEEKLFFGSGTQLSVL.

This clonotype has only a few counts. This chain links TRBV6-5 with TRBJ2-7, with 10 bases lining up with TRBD2. The CDR3 has 15 amino acids. With V trimmed by 7 bases and J by 4 bases, 10 bases remained unmatched. In germline, CDR1 is MNHEY, CDR2 SVGAGI. The CDR3 loop reads CASISSGRTGYEQYF. The CDR3 coding sequence is TGTGCCAGCATTTCTAGCGGGAGAACGGGTTACGAGCAGTACTTC.